The 13 T cell receptor beta chains listed next were all sequenced from one sample in a study of blood T cell repertoires in COVID-19 (dated by TCRdb to 2018 to 2020). The protocol used for the library was the immunoSEQ multiplex PCR assay. TCRdb re-hosts the immuneACCESS table, in-frame sequences only. Its copies lack some clones; in the studies checked, an unresolved V gene accounts for under half of them, and the cause for the rest is not known. Across this sample there are approximately 240,000 clones, with 85% seen only once. The ten largest clones represent approximately 6.3% of the sample. The material sequenced was peripheral blood. The receptor source for this set is a woman aged 60 to 75 with active or convalescent COVID-19.

The genes are TRBV4-2 and TRBJ2-2, with TRBD2 matching 12 bases. Germline values: CDR1 LGHNA, CDR2 YNFKEQ. The CDR3 spans 20 residues. Losses at the gene ends were 1 base for V and 3 bases for J; bases not matched to a gene: 12. CDR3 in amino acids: CASSQGRTSGEPMDTGELFF. CDR3 bases: TGTGCCAGCAGCCAAGGTAGGACTAGCGGGGAGCCCATGGACACCGGGGAGCTGTTTTTT.

This clone has just one count. The chain carries TRBV14 and TRBJ1-6; D is undetermined. Deletions cut 1 base from V and 9 bases from J, with 10 bases between. The CDR3 covers 14 residues. Germline V CDR1 and CDR2: SGHDN, FVKESK. The CDR3 DNA reads as TGTGCCAGCAGCCAAGGGGGAGCTGCTTCACCCCTCCACTTT. Protein: CASSQGGAASPLHF.

This clone appeared a single time. The chain joins TRBV3-1 (or the pseudogene TRBV3-2) to TRBJ2-3; 9 nucleotides align to TRBD2. CDR3 length: 23 residues. Germline V gene lookup returns CDR1 LGHDT and CDR2 YNNKEL (reference sequence). J was trimmed by 0 bases and V by 0 bases; bases with no gene match: 22. CDR3: CASSQDWVGGRAVGLRSTDTQYF. As DNA, the CDR3 is TGTGCCAGCAGCCAAGATTGGGTTGGCGGGAGGGCGGTTGGGCTTCGTAGCACAGATACGCAGTATTTT.

This chain links TRBV3-1 (or the pseudogene TRBV3-2) with TRBJ1-1; D uncertain. The germline CDR1 and CDR2 sequences are LGHDT and YNNKEL (reference sequence). CDR3 length: 13 residues. Trimming cost V 4 bases and J 6 bases, with 12 bases left between them. The CDR3: CASSPRPGAEAFF. The CDR3 DNA is TGTGCCAGCAGCCCCCGACCCGGGGCTGAAGCTTTCTTT.

This sequence joins TRBV10-2 and TRBJ2-5, with TRBD2 identical over 9 bases. This CDR3 has 15 amino acids. Germline lookup yields CDR1 WSHSY and CDR2 SAAADI. V gave up 3 bases and J gave up 4 bases; unmatched junction bases: 6. The CDR3 region has the DNA TGCGCCAGCAGTGATTGGCTAGCGGGGTTAGAGACCCAGTACTTC. It is translated as CASSDWLAGLETQYF.

This clone was recorded once. This chain links TRBV19 with TRBJ2-1, with TRBD2 matching over 9 bases. This CDR3 has 15 residues. V was pared by 4 bases and J by 4 bases, with 5 bases of the junction left unmatched. Germline V gene sequence: CDR1 LNHDA, CDR2 SQIVND (reference sequence). DNA for the CDR3: TGTGCCAGTAGTACGACTAGCGGTGCGTACAATGAGCAGTTCTTC. Protein product: CASSTTSGAYNEQFF.

The chain is built from TRBV28 and TRBJ2-5, with 13 bases matching TRBD2. V shed 6 bases and J 9 bases; nucleotides not matched to a gene: 10. Germline V lookup: CDR1 MDHEN, CDR2 SYDVKM. This CDR3 contains 15 residues. Here the CDR3 DNA reads TGTGCCAGCAGCCAGACTAGCGGGGGGCCCTCGGCCCAGTACTTC. Translation gives CASSQTSGGPSAQYF.

This rearrangement joins TRBV5-1 to TRBJ2-3; D is unclear. CDR1 and CDR2 from the germline V gene are SGHRS and YFSETQ. The CDR3 runs 12 residues. V was trimmed by 4 bases and J by 3 bases, leaving 6 bases between them. The CDR3 protein is CASSGLTDTQYF. Written as DNA, the CDR3 is TGCGCCAGCAGCGGGCTAACAGATACGCAGTATTTT.

This chain connects TRBV5-1 to TRBJ2-3, with 7 bases fitting TRBD2. Germline CDR1 is SGHRS and CDR2 is YFSETQ. CDR3 length: 16 amino acids. J was trimmed by 2 bases and V by 4 bases; bases with no gene match: 10. In DNA, the CDR3 is TGCGCCAGCAGCACGGCCGCAGCGGGAACCACAGATACGCAGTATTTT. Amino acid sequence: CASSTAAAGTTDTQYF.

The chain combines TRBV19 with TRBJ1-6; D is undetermined. Per the germline V gene, CDR1 is LNHDA and CDR2 is SQIVND (reference sequence). This CDR3 has 15 residues. Trimming shortened V by 6 bases and J by 10 bases, and 19 bases separated the two germline ends. In nucleotides, the CDR3 is TGTGCCAGTAGAGGTCGTTCGGGATATGGGTCACCCCTCCACTTT. It translates to CASRGRSGYGSPLHF.

This clone was seen once. This chain joins TRBV6-5 and TRBJ2-3; TRBD2 matches at 8 bases. J was trimmed by 2 bases and V by 7 bases; bases with no gene match: 2. Germline CDR1 is MNHEY and CDR2 is SVGAGI. CDR3 size: 13 residues. In DNA form, the CDR3 reads TGTGCCAGCATGCGGGAGGACACAGATACGCAGTATTTT. This gives the protein CASMREDTDTQYF.

CDR3 in DNA: TGTGCCACCAGTGGTTCCACGACAGGGTCCCAAGAGACCCAGTACTTC. Amino acid sequence: CATSGSTTGSQETQYF. This chain connects TRBV24-1 to TRBJ2-5; the match to TRBD1 covers 7 bases. The V and J ends lost 5 bases and 1 base, in that order; junction bases with no gene match: 9. CDR3 size: 16 residues. The germline CDR1 and CDR2 sequences are KGHDR and SFDVKD.

V is TRBV7-3 and J is TRBJ1-1; 7 nucleotides match TRBD1. The V gene's germline CDR1 is SGHTA and CDR2 FQGTGA. This CDR3 contains 17 residues. Trimming at V came to 2 bases and at J to 0 bases, leaving 9 bases not matched to a gene. The CDR3 DNA is TGTGCCAGCAGCTTACATCCCGTACAGGGGATGAACACTGAAGCTTTCTTT. This translates into CASSLHPVQGMNTEAFF.